Below, 29 T cell receptor beta chains from the same sample are listed, as sequenced in a study of T cell responses to AZD1222 COVID-19 vaccine. Sequenced by immunoSEQ multiplex PCR; TCRdb stores in-frame clones only, minus some. The repertoire includes 100,000 to 110,000 clones, about nine tenths of them detected once, and about 1.8% sits in the top ten. Specimen: peripheral blood, collected on day 0 of AZD1222 vaccination. The receptors shown here come from an adult in good health.

The chain employs TRBV23-1 and TRBJ2-5; 10 positions agree with TRBD2. TRBV23-1 is annotated as an ORF whose role is uncertain. Trimming at V came to 10 bases and at J to 4 bases, leaving 15 bases not matched to a gene. The CDR3 is 16 residues long. The CDR3 DNA follows: TGCGCCATCAGCGGGAGGGCCGGTTATCGGGGAGAGACCCAGTACTTC. It encodes CAISGRAGYRGETQYF.

This chain links TRBV7-9 with TRBJ1-5; 7 nucleotides agree with TRBD1. From germline, CDR1 is SEHNR and CDR2 FQNEAQ (reference sequence). The V and J ends lost 5 bases and 4 bases, in that order; junction bases with no gene match: 5. CDR3 length: 14 amino acids. The CDR3 DNA sequence: TGTGCCAGCAGCAATCAGGGGGGTAATCAGCCCCAGCATTTT. Translating gives CASSNQGGNQPQHF.

This sequence joins TRBV28 and TRBJ2-7; D is uncertain. The CDR3 loop spans 12 amino acids. Germline V gives CDR1 MDHEN, CDR2 SYDVKM. The V end was cut by 8 bases, the J end by 2 bases, with 10 bases between. The CDR3: CASVTPTYEQYF. For the CDR3, the DNA is TGTGCCAGCGTGACCCCGACCTACGAGCAGTACTTC. The full variable domain, its missing parts supplied by reference TRBV28 and TRBJ2-7, is DVKVTQSSRYLVKRTGEKVFLECVQDMDHENMFWYRQDPGLGLRLIYFSYDVKMKEKGDIPEGYSVSREKKERFSLILESASTNQTSMYLCASVTPTYEQYFGPGTRLTVT.

The chain links TRBV5-1 to TRBJ1-1; D ambiguous. The V and J ends lost 4 bases and 3 bases respectively, with 13 bases between them. CDR1 and CDR2 (germline): SGHRS, YFSETQ. This CDR3 has 14 amino acids. The CDR3 DNA reads as TGCGCCAGCAGCAGGGTATTTGCGGACACTGAAGCTTTCTTT. Translation gives CASSRVFADTEAFF.

The J gene is TRBJ2-5, the V gene TRBV3-1 (or the pseudogene TRBV3-2), with 13 bases identical to TRBD2. The CDR3 has 16 residues. The V and J ends lost 4 bases and 5 bases, in that order; junction bases with no gene match: 7. Germline V gene data show CDR1 as LGHDT and CDR2 as YNNKEL (reference sequence). The CDR3 sequence: CASSLGLAGAPETQYF. The CDR3 DNA sequence: TGTGCCAGCAGCCTAGGACTAGCGGGAGCCCCCGAGACCCAGTACTTC.

The V call is TRBV4-2, the J call TRBJ2-5, with D perhaps TRBD2 (6 bases). Germline values: CDR1 LGHNA, CDR2 YNFKEQ. The length of the CDR3 is 17 residues. The ends were cut back, 1 base at V and 3 bases at J, with 18 bases in the middle. The chain's CDR3 is CASSQGGSEREKETQYF. DNA for the CDR3: TGTGCCAGCAGCCAAGGAGGTTCGGAACGGGAGAAAGAGACCCAGTACTTC.

The chain carries TRBV4-1 and TRBJ1-6; D is undetermined. The germline V gene encodes CDR1 MGHRA and CDR2 YSYEKL. The CDR3 extends over 16 amino acids. Trimming pared 0 bases from V and 7 bases from J, leaving 13 bases between. The CDR3 region is CASSQEGGFRNSPLHF. CDR3 sequence (DNA): TGCGCCAGCAGCCAAGAGGGAGGGTTTCGAAATTCACCCCTCCACTTT.

The CDR3 reads CASSPQRGGTEAFF. The CDR3 region has the DNA TGTGCCAGCAGTCCTCAACGGGGGGGCACTGAAGCTTTCTTT. V is TRBV28 and J is TRBJ1-1; a possible D gene is TRBD1 (5 bases). This CDR3 comprises 14 residues. Trimming took 5 bases from V and 4 from J, leaving 14 bases between them. Germline V lookup: CDR1 MDHEN, CDR2 SYDVKM. Combining the CDR3 with reference TRBV28 and TRBJ1-1 gives the whole variable domain DVKVTQSSRYLVKRTGEKVFLECVQDMDHENMFWYRQDPGLGLRLIYFSYDVKMKEKGDIPEGYSVSREKKERFSLILESASTNQTSMYLCASSPQRGGTEAFFGQGTRLTVV.

CDR3 nucleotides: TGTGCCAGCAGCGTAGGGGGCAGGATGGATGAAAAACTGTTTTTT. It encodes CASSVGGRMDEKLFF. The chain has TRBV9 and TRBJ1-4, with D tentatively TRBD1 (5 bases). The CDR3 has 15 amino acids. Germline CDR1 SGDLS, CDR2 YYNGEE. Trimming pared 0 bases from V and 6 bases from J, leaving 12 bases between.

The rearrangement links TRBV4-1 to TRBJ2-1; a possible D gene is TRBD2 (6 bases). This CDR3 contains 16 residues. Per germline, CDR1 MGHRA and CDR2 YSYEKL. V lost 1 base to trimming and J lost 1 base, with 11 bases between them. The CDR3 sequence is CASSQAAGPSYNEQFF. CDR3 DNA sequence: TGCGCCAGCAGCCAAGCGGCGGGGCCGTCCTACAATGAGCAGTTCTTC.

The chain links TRBV6-1 to TRBJ2-3, with a tentative D call TRBD2 (6 bases). V lost 0 bases to trimming and J lost 3 bases, with 13 bases between them. The CDR3 covers 16 residues. CDR1 and CDR2 from the germline V gene are MNHNS and SASEGT. In nucleotides, the CDR3 is TGTGCCAGCAGTGAAGCGCCGGGAGAAGGGACAGATACGCAGTATTTT. Encoded protein: CASSEAPGEGTDTQYF.

V usage is TRBV10-3 and J usage is TRBJ2-3; D gene unclear. The ends were cut back, 2 bases at V and 1 base at J, with 7 bases in the middle. The CDR3 is 14 amino acids. The V gene's germline CDR1 is ENHRY and CDR2 SYGVKD. CDR3 in amino acids: CAISETLGTDTQYF. CDR3 nucleotide sequence: TGTGCCATCAGTGAGACCCTGGGCACAGATACGCAGTATTTT.

The genes are TRBV19 and TRBJ1-4; TRBD1 matches at 9 bases. Trimming cost V 5 bases and J 0 bases; bases outside gene matches: 13. The CDR3 is 19 amino acids. In germline, CDR1 is LNHDA, CDR2 SQIVND (reference sequence). The CDR3: CASSLMGQGWSATNEKLFF. As DNA, the CDR3 is TGTGCCAGTAGTCTCATGGGACAGGGTTGGAGTGCAACTAATGAAAAACTGTTTTTT.

The chain is built from TRBV13 and TRBJ1-1; 7 bases are a match to TRBD1. The CDR3 covers 15 residues. Losses at the gene ends were 7 bases for V and 4 bases for J; bases not matched to a gene: 12. Per germline, CDR1 PRHDT and CDR2 FYEKMQ (reference sequence). The CDR3 DNA is TGTGCCAGCATCAGAATTGGCAGGGGGGTCACTGAAGCTTTCTTT. Translated, it gives CASIRIGRGVTEAFF.

The chain carries TRBV5-1 and TRBJ2-3; 9 nucleotides match TRBD1. The germline CDR1 and CDR2 sequences are SGHRS and YFSETQ. This CDR3 spans 17 amino acids. Germline trimming cut 0 bases from V and 2 bases from J; bases unmatched to any gene: 7. Written as DNA, the CDR3 is TGCGCCAGCAGCTTGGGGGCGACAGGGGGGTTCACAGATACGCAGTATTTT. Translation: CASSLGATGGFTDTQYF.

The rearrangement uses TRBV28 and TRBJ1-5, with TRBD1 as a possible D gene (5 bases). Trimming left V 5 bases short and J 6 bases short, with 26 bases between. Germline CDR1 reads MDHEN; CDR2 reads SYDVKM. The CDR3 sequence is 18 residues long. The CDR3 reads CASSTPRAAGFISQPQHF. DNA for the CDR3: TGTGCCAGCAGTACCCCCCGGGCGGCAGGGTTTATTAGTCAGCCCCAGCATTTT.

This clone appeared once. The chain links TRBV7-9 to TRBJ2-2, with 9 nucleotides matching TRBD2. Germline CDR1 SEHNR, CDR2 FQNEAQ (reference sequence). J was trimmed by 3 bases and V by 5 bases; bases with no gene match: 7. This CDR3 has 16 amino acids. The CDR3 DNA reads as TGTGCCAGCAGCCCTCAGACTAGCGGTGACACCGGGGAGCTGTTTTTT. This gives the protein CASSPQTSGDTGELFF.

The table lists this clone with a count of one. The rearrangement links TRBV19 to TRBJ2-3; 7 bases fit TRBD2. V was clipped by 11 bases and J by 1 base; unmatched bases: 12. The CDR3 runs 15 residues. Germline V gives CDR1 LNHDA, CDR2 SQIVND (reference sequence). CDR3 DNA sequence: TGTGCCCCCAAGGAGGGGAGGGGAGGCACAGATACGCAGTATTTT. It encodes CAPKEGRGGTDTQYF. The whole variable domain, remainder taken from reference TRBV19 and TRBJ2-3, is DGGITQSPKYLFRKEGQNVTLSCEQNLNHDAMYWYRQDPGQGLRLIYYSQIVNDFQKGDIAEGYSVSREKKESFPLTVTSAQKNPTAFYLCAPKEGRGGTDTQYFGPGTRLTVL.

The chain combines TRBV11-2 with TRBJ2-7; D may be TRBD2 (5 bases). The CDR3 spans 15 residues. V was trimmed by 5 bases and J by 3 bases, leaving 17 bases between them. Germline values: CDR1 SGHAT, CDR2 FQNNGV. CDR3 DNA: TGTGCCAGCAGCAAAGCGCACGGAGGTTACTACGAGCAGTACTTC. Protein: CASSKAHGGYYEQYF.

This chain joins TRBV25-1 and TRBJ2-3; TRBD2 aligns across 13 bases. CDR3 size: 16 residues. Germline-derived CDR1 and CDR2 are MGHDK and SYGVNS. The V gene end was trimmed by 9 bases and the J gene end by 2 bases; junction bases not matched to a gene: 8. In nucleotides, the CDR3 is TGTGCCAGTGCCGAGGGACTAGCGGGGATCACAGATACGCAGTATTTT. This translates into CASAEGLAGITDTQYF.

This clone is a singleton in its sample. The chain couples TRBV6-5 to TRBJ1-5, with D perhaps TRBD1 (6 bases). The V gene lost 7 bases and the J gene lost 5 bases, with 15 bases spanning the gap. Germline assignment: CDR1 MNHEY and CDR2 SVGAGI. The CDR3 covers 14 residues. The chain's CDR3 is CASTPTGRDQPQHF. CDR3 DNA sequence: TGTGCCAGCACCCCTACAGGGAGGGATCAGCCCCAGCATTTT.

The chain carries TRBV28 and TRBJ1-1, with no clear D. Trimming shortened V by 6 bases and J by 0 bases, and 8 bases separated the two germline ends. There are 13 residues in the CDR3. Germline assignment: CDR1 MDHEN and CDR2 SYDVKM. The CDR3 protein is CASRVYLNTEAFF. CDR3 nucleotides: TGTGCCAGCAGGGTTTACTTGAACACTGAAGCTTTCTTT.

The chain is built from TRBV19 and TRBJ1-2; no clear D. The CDR3 totals 14 residues. The germline gives CDR1 LNHDA, CDR2 SQIVND (reference sequence). Trimming shortened V by 7 bases and J by 1 base, and 13 bases separated the two germline ends. The chain's CDR3 is CASNVGVGNYGYTF. The DNA for the CDR3 is TGTGCCAGTAATGTAGGTGTCGGTAACTATGGCTACACCTTC.

This clone showed up just a few times. V and J are TRBV18 and TRBJ1-1; a possible D gene is TRBD1 (6 bases). The length of the CDR3 is 13 residues. Trimming cost V 10 bases and J 6 bases, with 18 bases left between them. CDR1 and CDR2 (germline): KGHSH, LQKENI. As DNA, the CDR3 is TGTGCCAACCGGGAACAGGGAGGGTCTGAAGCTTTCTTT. Translation: CANREQGGSEAFF. Full variable domain (remainder filled in from reference TRBV18 and TRBJ1-1): NAGVMQNPRHLVRRRGQEARLRCSPMKGHSHVYWYRQLPEEGLKFMVYLQKENIIDESGMPKERFSAEFPKEGPSILRIQQVVRGDSAAYFCANREQGGSEAFFGQGTRLTVV.

This clone was seen a few times. The J gene is TRBJ1-3, the V gene TRBV2, with D tentatively TRBD1 (5 bases). V lost 5 bases and J 5 bases, leaving 13 bases between the germline ends. The CDR3 loop spans 14 amino acids. Germline V lookup: CDR1 SNHLY, CDR2 FYNNEI. CDR3 sequence (DNA): TGTGCCAGCAGTCGGGAGGGGCCAAGAAACACCATATATTTT. As protein: CASSREGPRNTIYF.

The rearrangement links TRBV5-1 to TRBJ1-1; D is unclear. The V and J ends lost 5 bases and 7 bases respectively, with 9 bases between them. The length of the CDR3 is 11 residues. Germline assignment: CDR1 SGHRS and CDR2 YFSETQ. CDR3 loop: CASSPHYEAFF. The CDR3 region has the DNA TGCGCCAGCAGTCCCCATTATGAAGCTTTCTTT.

V is TRBV7-9 and J is TRBJ1-1, with D unresolved. The CDR3 spans 12 residues. Trimming left V 3 bases short and J 8 bases short, with 10 bases between. Germline CDR1 and CDR2: SEHNR and FQNEAQ (reference sequence). The CDR3 loop reads CASSLGLQEAFF. The CDR3 DNA follows: TGTGCCAGCAGCTTGGGGTTACAGGAAGCTTTCTTT.

The chain couples TRBV30 to TRBJ2-3; the match to TRBD2 covers 9 bases. Germline V gene sequence: CDR1 GTSNPN, CDR2 SVGIG (reference sequence). This CDR3 spans 15 amino acids. The J segment lost 7 bases and the V segment lost 2 bases, leaving 10 bases of the junction unmatched. Here the CDR3 reads CAWSIASGNMNTQYF. For the CDR3, the DNA is TGTGCCTGGAGTATCGCTAGCGGGAACATGAATACGCAGTATTTT.

In DNA, the CDR3 is TGTGCCAGCAGTGAAGAATCGTGGGGAGCCTACGAGCAGTACTTC. It yields the protein CASSEESWGAYEQYF. The genes are TRBV6-1 and TRBJ2-7, with D perhaps TRBD2 (5 bases). V lost 1 base, J lost 2 bases, and 12 bases lay in between. Germline V CDR1 and CDR2: MNHNS, SASEGT. The CDR3 runs to 15 residues.